The clone carrying this T cell receptor (beta chain) was observed many times. What it binds is not known. This CDR3 contains 16 residues. V was shortened by 2 bases and J by 0 bases, with 11 bases between the two germline ends. Germline CDR1 reads SGHVS; CDR2 reads FNYEAQ. This sample stems from a study of T cells in Graves' hyperthyroidism and ophthalmopathy. Study-wide findings and caveats: Through a model of 13 V-J features, ophthalmopathy was separated from stable hyperthyroidism. The majority of expanded thyroid clonotypes above 0.001 also appeared in blood.

Reasons for excluding patients were uncontrolled infection, other autoimmune disease, pregnancy or lactation. Diagnosis rested on symptoms, serum thyroxine and TRAb, thyroid ultrasound, and orbital computed tomography. Amplification yielded TCR beta CDR3 regions, with RNA transcripts as the source. HTBI primers were the set used in a first-round RT-PCR of the TCR CDR3. From the multiplex PCR reads, TCRdb called clonotypes with MiXCR, one entry per CDR3 protein. The sample yields nearly 250,000 distinct CDR3 sequences, about 16% seen once. The rearrangement joins TRBV7-6 to TRBJ2-1, with D tentatively TRBD2 (5 bases). This receptor was identified in a woman younger than 30 with Graves' ophthalmopathy. Sequencing was done on a sample of blood. CDR3 sequence: CASSLRTGSSYNEQFF. The DNA for the CDR3 is TGTGCCAGCAGCTTAAGAACGGGAAGCTCCTACAATGAGCAGTTCTTC.